The clone carrying this T cell receptor beta chain came up many times. The data were obtained in a study of CD8+CD57+ T cells in acquired aplastic anemia. Genomic DNA served as template for TCR beta VDJ and CDR3 profiling. From the reads, TCRdb called clonotypes with MiXCR, one entry per CDR3 protein. Here the sample spans more than 95,000 distinct CDR3 sequences, about 43% being singletons. The CDR3 covers 13 residues. Trimming removed 2 bases from V and 1 base from J, with 5 bases in between. Germline V gene data show CDR1 as SGHTA and CDR2 as FQGNSA. Patients selected for sequencing had displayed CD8+CD57+ cell expansion by flow cytometry.

The V call is TRBV7-2, the J call TRBJ1-1; D remains unclear. Sequences were obtained from sorted CD4+, CD8+, or CD8+CD57+ T cells (not recorded which) from PBMCs. This sequence originates from a human donor with aplastic anemia. CDR3 region: CASSLRPNTEAFF. CDR3 nucleotide sequence: TGTGCCAGCAGCTTACGGCCGAACACTGAAGCTTTCTTT.